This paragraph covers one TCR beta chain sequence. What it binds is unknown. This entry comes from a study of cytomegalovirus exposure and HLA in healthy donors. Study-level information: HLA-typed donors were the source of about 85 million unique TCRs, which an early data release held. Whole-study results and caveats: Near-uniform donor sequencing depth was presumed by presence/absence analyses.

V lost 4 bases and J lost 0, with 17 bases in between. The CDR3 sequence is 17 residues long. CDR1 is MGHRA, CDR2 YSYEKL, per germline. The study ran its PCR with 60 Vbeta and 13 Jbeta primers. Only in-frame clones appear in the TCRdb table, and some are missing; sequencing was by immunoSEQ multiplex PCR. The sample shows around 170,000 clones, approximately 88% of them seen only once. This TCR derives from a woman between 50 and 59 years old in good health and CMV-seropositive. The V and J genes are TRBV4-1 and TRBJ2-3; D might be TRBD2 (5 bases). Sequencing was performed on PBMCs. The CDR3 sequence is CASSRAGPGLSTDTQYF. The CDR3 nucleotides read TGCGCCAGCAGCCGGGCGGGCCCCGGGCTTAGCACAGATACGCAGTATTTT.